These 3 T cell receptor beta chains came from one sample sequenced in a study of Graves' ophthalmopathy and Graves' hyperthyroidism. RNA transcripts were the source from which TCR beta CDR3 regions were amplified. In the first round, RT-PCR was carried out with HTBI primers, and a multiplex PCR formed the second round. In TCRdb, the multiplex PCR reads were re-called with MiXCR into one record per CDR3 protein. The sample consists of about 550,000 distinct CDR3 sequences, approximately 35% of them appearing once. The source material was peripheral blood or thyroid tissue (not recorded which). These receptor sequences come from an adult man with Graves' hyperthyroidism.

This clonotype was counted once. This chain uses TRBV7-9 with TRBJ2-2; D remains ambiguous. Per germline, CDR1 SEHNR and CDR2 FQNEAQ (reference sequence). The CDR3 sequence is 17 residues long. The V and J ends lost 5 bases and 2 bases respectively, with 18 bases between them. CDR3 sequence: CASSEDTGAANTGELFF. CDR3 nucleotides: TGTGCCAGCAGCGAAGACACCGGAGCCGCTAACACCGGGGAGCTGTTTTTT.

V is TRBV7-3 and J is TRBJ2-6; TRBD2 matches 11 bases. With V trimmed by 0 bases and J by 1 base, 8 bases remained unmatched. This CDR3 has 20 residues. Per the germline V gene, CDR1 is SGHTA and CDR2 is FQGTGA. The DNA for the CDR3 is TGTGCCAGCAGCTTAACGGGACTAGCGGAAATTTGGTCTGGGGCCAACGTCCTGACTTTC. Translating it yields CASSLTGLAEIWSGANVLTF.

This clonotype occurred many times. The chain employs TRBV6-1 and TRBJ1-2; D is perhaps TRBD1 (5 bases). The CDR3 has 14 residues. CDR1 and CDR2 from the germline V gene are MNHNS and SASEGT. The ends were cut back, 4 bases at V and 2 bases at J, with 11 bases in the middle. CDR3 nucleotide sequence: TGTGCCAGCAGTGCAGTCAGGGAGAACTATGGCTACACCTTC. It encodes CASSAVRENYGYTF.